This T cell receptor beta chain was found in a study of beta chain features in type 1 diabetes (dated by TCRdb to between 2017 and 2018). In the study overall: Mean age, gender distribution, total cell number and subset yield did not differ between patients and healthy donors. A total of roughly 100,000,000 sorted cells were examined across all samples, and the number of cells per subset was strongly correlated with RNA yield. In the study, TCRB repertoires of sorted circulating CD4+ T cell subsets from recently diagnosed type 1 diabetes patients were compared with those of matched healthy donors. Naive and central memory subsets were obtained from all 30 or so donors, but regulatory and stem cell-like memory subsets were isolated from only 8 patients and about 8 healthy donors. Study-level results and caveats: Fewer insertions and more nucleotide deletions at VDJ recombination sites were observed in patients with type 1 diabetes, implying thymic rearrangement abnormalities. A moderate but significant shortening of TCRB CDR3 length was observed in type 1 diabetes patients in all four CD4+ subsets. Because cDNA was sequenced instead of genomic DNA, highly expressing activated cells could be over-represented, though the groups showed no difference in activation or CD3 levels. Naive, central memory and regulatory TCRB repertoires appeared more similar among patients than among healthy donors. Shorter templates might have been favored by PCR, but patient and control samples were amplified and corrected together, so both groups would have been affected equally by any skew. HLA sub-analyses involved small numbers of individuals, so any influence of HLA type on TCRB rearrangement remained unresolved.

Each donor gave one peripheral blood draw, averaging about 120 mL, which was collected into heparinised tubes. Naive, central memory, regulatory and stem cell-like memory CD4+ T cells were sorted on a BD FACSAria II using a panel including CD45RO, CCR7, CD25, CD127, CD95 and CD27. A purity above 95% was achieved for all sorted populations. PBMCs were separated immediately by Lymphoprep density gradient centrifugation and were stained directly, without being cultured. So that batch effects would be minimized, each experiment stained and sorted samples in pairs, pairing one healthy donor with one patient. Of note for this clone: No antigen is known for it. Qualities for individual bases were not recorded, and no much larger clone is one base off.

CDR1 SGHDT and CDR2 YYEEEE were looked up in the germline V gene. V and J are truncated by 4 bases and 0 bases respectively, leaving an intervening sequence of 12 bases. Taken from cysteine to phenylalanine, the CDR3 has 15 residues. Of all the DNA, just the CDR3 is kept, 45 bases in frame from base 1. The entire isolated RNA was reverse transcribed using the High Capacity cDNA Reverse Transcription Kit, and thus expressed TCRB transcripts were sequenced. Deep immunoSEQ sequencing was applied to naive, central memory and regulatory T cell samples, giving an average of about 3.8 million total reads per sample. After sorted cells were lysed in RLT buffer, RNA was extracted with DNase-treated RNeasy Micro or Mini kits, with the choice depending on cell number. To prevent cross-contamination, every cell subset was processed on its own, while patient and healthy donor samples were processed together. The immunoSEQ multiplex PCR was used to amplify TCRB sequences from cDNA, yielding 87-bp fragments that span the CDR3 region. Sequencing of the amplicons was done on the Illumina HiSeq platform. In the authors' own workflow: Synthetic template baselines were used to correct PCR bias computationally, reads within Hamming distance 2 were collapsed, and singletons that could not be merged were discarded. Reads were aligned against IMGT so that V, D and J genes, CDR3 length and insertions or deletions at six rearrangement sites could be assigned. Within each subset, clonotype counts were normalized to sorted cell number, and only after that were true diversity and Gini coefficients computed with the tcR R package. Repertoire sharing was quantified using the overlap coefficient calculated on TCRB nucleotide sequences. As a proxy for the pre-selection repertoire, out-of-frame TCRB sequences from naive cells were analyzed. TCRdb obtained this table from immuneACCESS and retained in-frame rearrangements with V and J assigned. These tables miss some clones; where compared with another copy, unresolved V genes account for less than half of the shortfall, and the remainder is unexplained. V, J and clone size reflect that table, while D and trimming were determined from the DNA. Present in this sample are some 290,000 clones, about 13% of which were seen just once. The ten largest clones add up to 0.015% to 0.02% of the sample.

The sequence was collected from a man between 25 and 39 years old with type 1 diabetes. Specimen: naive CD4+ T cells from blood. Taken with the paper, the label for cell subset or site translates to: true naive CD4+ T cells. The V gene is TRBV5-6 and the J gene is TRBJ2-3, with TRBD2 tentatively as D gene (5 bases match). The CDR3 corresponds to CASSAYGGSTDTQYF. The sequenced DNA is TGTGCCAGCAGCGCGTACGGCGGGAGCACAGATACGCAGTATTTT.